These 28 T cell receptor beta chains were sequenced from one sample in a study of memory CD4+ T cells and cytomegalovirus serostatus. The assay was immunoSEQ multiplex PCR, and TCRdb's table has in-frame clones only and misses some. Of about 75,000 clones listed, 78% are singletons. Single viable CD3+CD4+CD8-CD45RO+ cells were sorted as the memory CD4+ T cells. What was sequenced was memory CD4+ T cells from blood. The receptors were gathered from an adult in good health and CMV-seropositive.

To note about this clone: This same CDR3 is encoded by further DNA sequences in the sample. This chain joins TRBV5-6 and TRBJ2-1; D is unclear. With 3 bases removed from V and 6 bases from J, the gap between germline ends came to 10 bases. Germline V lookup: CDR1 SGHDT, CDR2 YYEEEE. CDR3 length: 13 amino acids. CDR3 region: CASSSGPFNEQFF. The DNA for the CDR3 is TGTGCCAGCAGCTCTGGACCTTTCAATGAGCAGTTCTTC. Together with reference TRBV5-6 and TRBJ2-1, the CDR3 gives the full variable domain: DAGVTQSPTHLIKTRGQQVTLRCSPKSGHDTVSWYQQALGQGPQFIFQYYEEEERQRGNFPDRFSGHQFPNYSSELNVNALLLGDSALYLCASSSGPFNEQFFGPGTRLTVL.

This rearrangement joins TRBV28 to TRBJ1-2; D not certain. The CDR3 runs to 14 residues. Germline values: CDR1 MDHEN, CDR2 SYDVKM. The V gene lost 5 bases and the J gene lost 2 bases, with 12 bases spanning the gap. Here the CDR3 reads CASSLITLNYGYTF. CDR3 coding DNA: TGTGCCAGCAGTCTAATCACTCTCAACTATGGCTACACCTTC.

This chain joins TRBV27 and TRBJ1-3; D is ambiguous. Germline values: CDR1 MNHEY, CDR2 SMNVEV (reference sequence). The V end was cut by 5 bases, the J end by 4 bases, with 9 bases between. The CDR3 extends over 13 amino acids. This chain's CDR3 is CASSEFGGNTIYF. CDR3 in DNA: TGTGCCAGCAGTGAGTTCGGGGGAAACACCATATATTTT.

This chain connects TRBV7-2 to TRBJ2-2; D is ambiguous. V was pared by 5 bases and J by 7 bases, with 11 bases between. This CDR3 region has 13 residues. Germline V gene lookup returns CDR1 SGHTA and CDR2 FQGNSA. The CDR3: CASSRQSVGELFF. The CDR3 nucleotides read TGTGCCAGCAGCCGTCAGAGTGTCGGGGAGCTGTTTTTT.

The genes are TRBV7-2 and TRBJ2-4, with unresolved D. Germline lookup yields CDR1 SGHTA and CDR2 FQGNSA. The CDR3 loop spans 17 amino acids. V was clipped by 3 bases and J by 0 bases, with 15 bases between them. The CDR3 DNA is TGTGCCAGCAGCTTCGGGTGGGTCGGCTTAGCCAAAAACATTCAGTACTTC. Translated, it gives CASSFGWVGLAKNIQYF.

The chain carries TRBV6-5 and TRBJ1-1; TRBD1 matches 7 bases. The trim removed 0 bases at V and 0 bases at J, leaving 1 base unmatched. The CDR3 length is 15 residues. Germline loops: CDR1 MNHEY, CDR2 SVGAGI. CDR3 bases: TGTGCCAGCAGTTACTCAGGGGGCGTGAACACTGAAGCTTTCTTT. As protein: CASSYSGGVNTEAFF.

This clone was recorded at least ten times. One junction end does not reproduce the germline sequence, and a read error may be involved. The V gene is TRBV19, the J gene TRBJ1-4; 7 bases are a match to TRBD1. Per germline, CDR1 LNHDA and CDR2 SQIVND (reference sequence). The CDR3 is made up of 14 amino acids. The CDR3 bases are TGTGCCAGTTGTATCCGGGACAGCAATGAAAAACTGTTTTTT. It translates to CASCIRDSNEKLFF. The full variable domain, rest sourced from reference TRBV19 and TRBJ1-4, is DGGITQSPKYLFRKEGQNVTLSCEQNLNHDAMYWYRQDPGQGLRLIYYSQIVNDFQKGDIAEGYSVSREKKESFPLTVTSAQKNPTAFYLCASCIRDSNEKLFFGSGTQLSVL.

This chain links TRBV30 with TRBJ2-3; possible D gene TRBD1, 6 bases. The CDR3 sequence is 14 residues long. V lost 3 bases, J lost 2 bases, and 12 bases lay in between. Germline CDR1 GTSNPN, CDR2 SVGIG (reference sequence). The DNA for the CDR3 is TGTGCCTGGAGATTCAGGGGCATCACAGATACGCAGTATTTT. Its protein product is CAWRFRGITDTQYF.

The gene calls are TRBV20-1 and TRBJ2-1; the D is unclear. The CDR3 runs to 11 residues. The germline gives CDR1 DFQATT, CDR2 SNEGSKA (reference sequence). V lost 2 bases and J lost 6, with 5 bases in between. Here the CDR3 reads CSARQTNEQFF. The CDR3 nucleotides read TGCAGTGCTAGACAGACCAATGAGCAGTTCTTC.

The gene calls are TRBV19 and TRBJ1-5, with unresolved D. This CDR3 is 12 amino acids long. Germline assignment: CDR1 LNHDA and CDR2 SQIVND (reference sequence). Trimming stripped 6 bases from V and 0 bases from J, with 3 bases between. The CDR3 is CASRDSNQPQHF. The CDR3 DNA is TGTGCCAGTAGGGATAGCAATCAGCCCCAGCATTTT.

The chain joins TRBV15 to TRBJ2-5; TRBD2 matches 7 bases. Germline V gene sequence: CDR1 LNHNV, CDR2 YYDKDF (reference sequence). The V and J ends lost 0 bases and 2 bases, in that order; junction bases with no gene match: 3. This CDR3 region has 15 residues. The CDR3 reads CATSRDLGGQETQYF. The CDR3 nucleotides are TGTGCCACCAGCAGAGATCTCGGGGGGCAAGAGACCCAGTACTTC.

The chain carries TRBV10-3 and TRBJ2-7, with 16 bases aligning to TRBD2. Germline CDR1 ENHRY, CDR2 SYGVKD. The CDR3 consists of 16 residues. The ends lost 6 bases at V and 10 bases at J; junction bases unmatched: 12. The CDR3 region is CAIRASSGLAGGEQYF. In DNA, the CDR3 is TGTGCCATCAGAGCCTCTTCGGGACTAGCGGGAGGGGAACAGTACTTC.

The chain combines TRBV30 with TRBJ1-3; D ambiguous. V was clipped by 2 bases and J by 0 bases, with 11 bases between them. The germline gives CDR1 GTSNPN, CDR2 SVGIG (reference sequence). This CDR3 contains 15 residues. The CDR3 protein is CAWSTLGSSGNTIYF. Here the CDR3 DNA reads TGTGCCTGGAGTACTTTGGGGTCCTCTGGAAACACCATATATTTT.

This chain joins TRBV4-1 and TRBJ2-5, with D uncertain. The germline V and J ends were trimmed by 4 bases and 5 bases, with 17 bases remaining between them. CDR1 is MGHRA, CDR2 YSYEKL, per germline. The CDR3 consists of 15 residues. This chain's CDR3 is CASSRIHSSVETQYF. The CDR3 bases are TGCGCCAGCAGCCGCATACATAGTTCAGTGGAGACCCAGTACTTC.

This chain joins TRBV2 and TRBJ2-7; no clear D. The V end lost 7 bases, the J end lost 2 bases, and 9 bases lay between the germline ends. This CDR3 comprises 12 residues. Germline V lookup: CDR1 SNHLY, CDR2 FYNNEI. The CDR3, as DNA: TGTGCCAGCACCCTGGCCGCCTACGAGCAGTACTTC. Protein: CASTLAAYEQYF.

The chain couples TRBV30 to TRBJ2-5; 12 bases map to TRBD2. The CDR3 loop spans 15 amino acids. V lost 5 bases, J lost 1 base, and 5 bases stayed unmatched. The germline V gene encodes CDR1 GTSNPN and CDR2 SVGIG (reference sequence). Here the CDR3 DNA reads TGTGCCTGGGGCATGGGACTAGCGGGCCAAGAGACCCAGTACTTC. Translating it yields CAWGMGLAGQETQYF.

The V gene is TRBV19, the J gene TRBJ2-2; 8 bases are shared with TRBD1. Germline CDR1 LNHDA, CDR2 SQIVND (reference sequence). V lost 6 bases, J lost 7 bases, and 10 bases stayed unmatched. The CDR3 has 15 residues. The CDR3 DNA is TGTGCCAGTAGAACCGGGACAGGATTTGTCGGGGAGCTGTTTTTT. It specifies CASRTGTGFVGELFF.

The chain employs TRBV10-3 and TRBJ1-3; TRBD1 is a possible D gene (5 bases). Trimming shortened V by 8 bases and J by 4 bases, and 12 bases separated the two germline ends. Germline CDR1 reads ENHRY; CDR2 reads SYGVKD. This CDR3 spans 13 amino acids. Here the CDR3 reads CAIAGGSGNTIYF. The CDR3 DNA is TGTGCCATCGCCGGGGGTTCGGGAAACACCATATATTTT.

The J gene is TRBJ2-1, the V gene TRBV4-1; D might be TRBD1 or TRBD2, each matching 5 bases. From germline, CDR1 is MGHRA and CDR2 YSYEKL. The CDR3 extends over 16 amino acids. Between the trimmed V and J ends, which lost 2 bases and 0 bases, there was a span of 11 bases. As DNA, the CDR3 is TGCGCCAGCAGCCAAAAAGTTGGGGGCTCCTACAATGAGCAGTTCTTC. Protein sequence: CASSQKVGGSYNEQFF.

This CDR3 reads CASSQVGRTSFGTQYF. The CDR3 bases are TGCGCCAGCAGCCAAGTCGGAAGGACTAGCTTTGGTACGCAGTATTTT. The chain carries TRBV4-1 and TRBJ2-3, with 8 bases that match TRBD2. The CDR3 length is 16 residues. With V trimmed by 1 base and J by 8 bases, 11 bases remained unmatched. Germline values: CDR1 MGHRA, CDR2 YSYEKL.

The rearrangement links TRBV5-8 to TRBJ2-1; 8 bases line up with TRBD2. V lost 1 base and J lost 10; bases outside the gene matches: 4. CDR1 and CDR2 (germline): SGHTS, YDEGEE. CDR3 length: 13 amino acids. The CDR3 sequence is CASSLSGRGEQFF. In DNA, the CDR3 is TGTGCCAGCAGCTTGTCCGGGAGGGGGGAGCAGTTCTTC. Full variable domain (rest looked up from reference TRBV5-8 and TRBJ2-1): EAGVTQSPTHLIKTRGQQATLRCSPISGHTSVYWYQQALGLGLQFLLWYDEGEERNRGNFPPRFSGRQFPNYSSELNVNALELEDSALYLCASSLSGRGEQFFGPGTRLTVL.

The V and J genes are TRBV5-6 and TRBJ1-1; D perhaps matches TRBD1 (6 bases). Trimming shortened V by 0 bases and J by 3 bases, and 12 bases separated the two germline ends. Per the germline V gene, CDR1 is SGHDT and CDR2 is YYEEEE. The CDR3 runs 15 residues. CDR3 residues: CASSLDGGAYTEAFF. CDR3 in DNA: TGTGCCAGCAGCTTGGATGGGGGGGCATACACTGAAGCTTTCTTT. The full variable domain, with the rest looked up from reference TRBV5-6 and TRBJ1-1, is DAGVTQSPTHLIKTRGQQVTLRCSPKSGHDTVSWYQQALGQGPQFIFQYYEEEERQRGNFPDRFSGHQFPNYSSELNVNALLLGDSALYLCASSLDGGAYTEAFFGQGTRLTVV.

Only a few counts were recorded for this clone. This sequence joins TRBV2 and TRBJ1-1; D not resolved. The V end was cut by 7 bases, the J end by 5 bases, with 14 bases between. Germline CDR1 is SNHLY and CDR2 is FYNNEI. The CDR3 has 13 amino acids. CDR3 protein: CASTYALQTEAFF. The CDR3 coding sequence is TGTGCCAGCACATACGCCCTACAGACTGAAGCTTTCTTT. The full variable domain, with the rest looked up from reference TRBV2 and TRBJ1-1, is EPEVTQTPSHQVTQMGQEVILRCVPISNHLYFYWYRQILGQKVEFLVSFYNNEISEKSEIFDDQFSVERPDGSNFTLKIRSTKLEDSAMYFCASTYALQTEAFFGQGTRLTVV.

V gene TRBV5-6 combines with J gene TRBJ2-1; TRBD1 matches 8 bases. This CDR3 spans 13 amino acids. The germline CDR1 and CDR2 sequences are SGHDT and YYEEEE. V was clipped by 4 bases and J by 7 bases; unmatched bases: 4. In nucleotides, the CDR3 is TGTGCCAGCAGCCCGACAGGGGCAAATGAGCAGTTCTTC. Translation: CASSPTGANEQFF.

The CDR3 DNA follows: TGTGCCAGTAGTATAGGGGGACAAATCAATGAGCAGTTCTTC. Its translation: CASSIGGQINEQFF. The rearrangement uses TRBV19 and TRBJ2-1; tentatively, D is TRBD1 (6 bases). The CDR3 consists of 14 residues. The V gene's germline CDR1 is LNHDA and CDR2 SQIVND (reference sequence). Trimming shortened V by 1 base and J by 6 bases, and 10 bases separated the two germline ends.

The rearrangement links TRBV5-5 to TRBJ2-7; 8 bases align to TRBD1. V shed 0 bases, J shed 3 bases, and the junction held 5 bases outside the gene matches. The CDR3 length is 15 residues. Per the germline V gene, CDR1 is SGHKS and CDR2 is YYEKEE (reference sequence). DNA for the CDR3: TGTGCCAGCAGCTTGGGGGCAGGGGGCCTCTACGAGCAGTACTTC. Translating gives CASSLGAGGLYEQYF.

The genes are TRBV29-1 and TRBJ1-5, with D uncertain. CDR3 length equals 13 residues. V lost 4 bases to trimming and J lost 5 bases, with 12 bases between them. Per germline, CDR1 SQVTM and CDR2 ANQGSEA. The CDR3 DNA reads as TGCAGCGTTGCTCCGTCCGAGGATCAGCCCCAGCATTTT. Translated, it gives CSVAPSEDQPQHF.

The gene calls are TRBV5-1 and TRBJ1-4, with 7 bases lining up with TRBD1. Germline V CDR1 and CDR2: SGHRS, YFSETQ. The CDR3 has 15 amino acids. V dropped 0 bases and J dropped 6; count of bases not matched to a gene: 5. CDR3 protein: CASSLGGQNYEKLFF. CDR3 DNA: TGCGCCAGCAGCTTGGGGGGACAGAACTATGAAAAACTGTTTTTT.